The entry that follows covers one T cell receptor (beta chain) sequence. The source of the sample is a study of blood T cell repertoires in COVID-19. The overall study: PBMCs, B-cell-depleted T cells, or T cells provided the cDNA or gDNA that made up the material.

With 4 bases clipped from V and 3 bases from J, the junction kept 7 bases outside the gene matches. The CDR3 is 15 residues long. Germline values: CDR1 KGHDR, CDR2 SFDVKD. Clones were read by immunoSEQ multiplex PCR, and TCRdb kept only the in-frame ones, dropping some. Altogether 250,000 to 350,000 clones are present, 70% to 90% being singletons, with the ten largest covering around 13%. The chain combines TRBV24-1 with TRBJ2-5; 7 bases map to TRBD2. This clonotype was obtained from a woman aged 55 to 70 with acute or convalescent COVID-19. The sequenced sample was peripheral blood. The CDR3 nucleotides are TGTGCCACCAGTGAGAGCGGGGTGAGGGAAGAGACCCAGTACTTC. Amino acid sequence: CATSESGVREETQYF.